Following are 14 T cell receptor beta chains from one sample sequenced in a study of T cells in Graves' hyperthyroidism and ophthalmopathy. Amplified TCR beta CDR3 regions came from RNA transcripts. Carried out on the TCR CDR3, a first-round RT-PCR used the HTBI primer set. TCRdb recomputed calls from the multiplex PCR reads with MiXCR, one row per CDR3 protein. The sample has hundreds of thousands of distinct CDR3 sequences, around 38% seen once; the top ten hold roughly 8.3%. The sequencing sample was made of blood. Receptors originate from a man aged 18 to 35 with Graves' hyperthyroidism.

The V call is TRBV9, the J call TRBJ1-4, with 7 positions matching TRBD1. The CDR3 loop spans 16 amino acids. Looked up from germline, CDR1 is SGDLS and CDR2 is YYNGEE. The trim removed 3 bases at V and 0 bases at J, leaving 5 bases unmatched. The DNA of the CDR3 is TGTGCCAGCAGCGCCCACAGGGGCTCAACTAATGAAAAACTGTTTTTT. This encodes CASSAHRGSTNEKLFF.

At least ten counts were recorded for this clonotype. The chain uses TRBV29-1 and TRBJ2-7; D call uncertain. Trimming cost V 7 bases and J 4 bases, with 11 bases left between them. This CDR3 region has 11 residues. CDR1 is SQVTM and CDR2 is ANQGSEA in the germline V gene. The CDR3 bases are TGCAGCGCCGAAAGCGTTTACGAGCAGTACTTC. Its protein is CSAESVYEQYF.

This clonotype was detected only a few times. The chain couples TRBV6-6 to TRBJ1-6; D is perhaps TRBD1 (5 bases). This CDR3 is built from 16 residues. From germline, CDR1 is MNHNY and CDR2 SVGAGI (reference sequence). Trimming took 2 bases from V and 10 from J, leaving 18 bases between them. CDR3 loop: CASSYDIRVSDSPLHF. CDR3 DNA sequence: TGTGCCAGCAGTTACGACATCAGGGTTAGCGACTCACCCCTCCACTTT.

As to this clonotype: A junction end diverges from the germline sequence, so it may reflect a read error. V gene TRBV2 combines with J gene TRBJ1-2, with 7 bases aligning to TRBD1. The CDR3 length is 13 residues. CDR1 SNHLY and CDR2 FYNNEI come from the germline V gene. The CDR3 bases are TGTGCCAGCAGCTTGCGCCAGGGGGATGGCTGCACCTTC. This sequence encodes CASSLRQGDGCTF.

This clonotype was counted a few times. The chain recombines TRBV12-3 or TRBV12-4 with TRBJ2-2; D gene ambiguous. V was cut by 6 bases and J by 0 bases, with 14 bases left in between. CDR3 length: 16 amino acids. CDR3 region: CASSSGRQTNTGELFF. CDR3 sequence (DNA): TGTGCCAGCAGCTCTGGTCGACAAACGAACACCGGGGAGCTGTTTTTT.

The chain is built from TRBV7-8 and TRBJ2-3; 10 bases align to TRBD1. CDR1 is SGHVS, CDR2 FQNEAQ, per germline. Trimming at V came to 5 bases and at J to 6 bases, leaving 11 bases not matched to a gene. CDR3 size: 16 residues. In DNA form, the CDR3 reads TGTGCCAGCAGCCGACCCCGACAGGGGGCAGGGGATACGCAGTATTTT. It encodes CASSRPRQGAGDTQYF.

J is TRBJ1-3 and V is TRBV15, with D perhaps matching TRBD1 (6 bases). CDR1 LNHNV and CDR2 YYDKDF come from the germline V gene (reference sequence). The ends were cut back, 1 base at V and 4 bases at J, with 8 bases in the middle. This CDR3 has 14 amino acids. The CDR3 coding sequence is TGTGCCACCAGCAGAGGCGGACAGGGAAACACCATATATTTT. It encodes CATSRGGQGNTIYF. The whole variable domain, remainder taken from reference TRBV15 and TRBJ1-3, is DAMVIQNPRYQVTQFGKPVTLSCSQTLNHNVMYWYQQKSSQAPKLLFHYYDKDFNNEADTPDNFQSRRPNTSFCFLDIRSPGLGDTAMYLCATSRGGQGNTIYFGEGSWLTVV.

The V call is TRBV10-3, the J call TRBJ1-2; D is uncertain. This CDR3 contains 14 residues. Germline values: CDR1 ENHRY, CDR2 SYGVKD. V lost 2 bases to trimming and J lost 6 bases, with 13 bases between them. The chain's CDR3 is CAISELAVSNGYTF. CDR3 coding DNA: TGTGCCATCAGTGAGCTGGCGGTTTCAAATGGCTACACCTTC.

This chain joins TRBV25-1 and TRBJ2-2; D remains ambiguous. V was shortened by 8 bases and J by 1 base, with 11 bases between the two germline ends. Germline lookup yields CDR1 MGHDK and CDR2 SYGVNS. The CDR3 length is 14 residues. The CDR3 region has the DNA TGTGCCAGCTCATCCCACGGGAACACCGGGGAGCTGTTTTTT. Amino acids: CASSSHGNTGELFF.

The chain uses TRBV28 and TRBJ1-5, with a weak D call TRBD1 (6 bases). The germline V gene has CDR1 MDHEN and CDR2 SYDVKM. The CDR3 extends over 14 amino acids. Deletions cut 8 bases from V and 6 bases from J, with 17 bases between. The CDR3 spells CASGPSQGTQPQHF. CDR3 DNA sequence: TGTGCCAGCGGTCCCTCCCAGGGGACTCAGCCCCAGCATTTT. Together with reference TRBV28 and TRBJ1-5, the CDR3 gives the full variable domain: DVKVTQSSRYLVKRTGEKVFLECVQDMDHENMFWYRQDPGLGLRLIYFSYDVKMKEKGDIPEGYSVSREKKERFSLILESASTNQTSMYLCASGPSQGTQPQHFGDGTRLSIL.

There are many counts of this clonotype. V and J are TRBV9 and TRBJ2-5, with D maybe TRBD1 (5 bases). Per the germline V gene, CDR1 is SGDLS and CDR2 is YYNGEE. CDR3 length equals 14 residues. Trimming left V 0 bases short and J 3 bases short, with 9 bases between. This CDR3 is CASSVALGEETQYF. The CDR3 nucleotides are TGTGCCAGCAGCGTAGCTCTAGGGGAAGAGACCCAGTACTTC.

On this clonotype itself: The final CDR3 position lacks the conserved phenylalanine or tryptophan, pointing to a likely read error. DNA for the CDR3: TGTGCCAGCAGTACGGACAGGGACACTGAAGCTTTCCTT. This gives the protein CASSTDRDTEAFL. The chain joins TRBV12-3 or TRBV12-4 to TRBJ1-1; 8 positions agree with TRBD1. The V and J ends lost 5 bases and 3 bases, in that order; junction bases with no gene match: 2. The CDR3 has 13 residues.

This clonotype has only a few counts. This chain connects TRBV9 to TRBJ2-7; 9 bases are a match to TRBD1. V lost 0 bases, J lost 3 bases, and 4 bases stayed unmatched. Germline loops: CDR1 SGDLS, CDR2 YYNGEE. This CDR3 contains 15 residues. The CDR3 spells CASSVGDRENYEQYF. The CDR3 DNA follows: TGTGCCAGCAGCGTAGGGGACAGGGAAAACTACGAGCAGTACTTC. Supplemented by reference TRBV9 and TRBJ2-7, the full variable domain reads DSGVTQTPKHLITATGQRVTLRCSPRSGDLSVYWYQQSLDQGLQFLIQYYNGEERAKGNILERFSAQQFPDLHSELNLSSLELGDSALYFCASSVGDRENYEQYFGPGTRLTVT.

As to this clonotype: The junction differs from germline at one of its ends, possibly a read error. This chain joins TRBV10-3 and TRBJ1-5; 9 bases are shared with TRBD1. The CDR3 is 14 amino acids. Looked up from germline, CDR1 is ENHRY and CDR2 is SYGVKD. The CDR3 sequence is CAISGTGGNEPQHF. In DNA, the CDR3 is TGTGCCATCAGTGGAACAGGGGGCAATGAGCCCCAGCATTTT.